Below, 10 T cell receptor beta chains from the same sample are listed, as sequenced in a study of blood T cells in healthy people across ages (dated by TCRdb to about 2015). Libraries were made using 5' RACE. The run used an Illumina HiSeq 2500. A second PCR of about 6 to 11 cycles was run with a J-beta primer mix and a sample-barcoded 5' primer. The public reads were quality trimmed at Q25 with fastp and then assembled into clones with MiXCR by TCRdb, keeping productive beta chains. Identical CDR3 protein sequences are pooled into one entry, listed with their most common genes and DNA. The sample table shows 710,000 or so distinct CDR3 sequences, and about 30% are seen once. Jointly, the top ten make up just over 15% of the sample. Material: blood. These receptors were collected from a woman of 80 years or more in good health. Donor details come from another sample of the same person, matched by shared clones.

This clonotype was seen many times. This chain uses TRBV12-3 or TRBV12-4 with TRBJ1-4; D may be TRBD1 (5 bases). The CDR3 extends over 14 amino acids. V was cut by 3 bases and J by 8 bases, with 13 bases left in between. DNA for the CDR3: TGTGCCAGCAGTTTCTCGGGGGGAAGGGAAAAACTGTTTTTT. Protein: CASSFSGGREKLFF.

The chain couples TRBV7-2 to TRBJ2-5; 11 nucleotides agree with TRBD2. Germline V gene sequence: CDR1 SGHTA, CDR2 FQGNSA. CDR3 length: 18 residues. V gave up 5 bases and J gave up 9 bases; unmatched junction bases: 20. This CDR3 is CASSPGLAGGAPGRAQYF. The CDR3 DNA reads as TGTGCCAGCAGCCCCGGGTTAGCGGGGGGGGCACCTGGTCGGGCCCAGTACTTC.

At least ten counts were recorded for this clonotype. The V gene is TRBV12-3 or TRBV12-4, the J gene TRBJ2-1, with TRBD2 matching 9 bases. The CDR3 runs 15 residues. J lost 5 bases, V lost 4 bases, and 6 bases had no gene match. As DNA, the CDR3 is TGTGCCAGCAGTTCCAGCGGGGGGCGCCACAATGAGCAGTTCTTC. Its protein product is CASSSSGGRHNEQFF.

This clonotype came up many times. The J gene is TRBJ1-4, the V gene TRBV5-6; D is possibly TRBD1 (5 bases). The germline V gene has CDR1 SGHDT and CDR2 YYEEEE. Trimming pared 4 bases from V and 8 bases from J, leaving 12 bases between. The CDR3 has 13 residues. The CDR3 nucleotides read TGTGCCAGCAGCCCGGGACGGAGGGAAAAACTGTTTTTT. This sequence encodes CASSPGRREKLFF.

There are many counts of this clonotype. The chain links TRBV7-2 to TRBJ2-1; TRBD1 or TRBD2 may be the D gene (5 bases each). The CDR3 has 15 amino acids. Trimming took 5 bases from V and 12 from J, leaving 23 bases between them. Germline loops: CDR1 SGHTA, CDR2 FQGNSA. The DNA for the CDR3 is TGTGCCAGCAGCCCGACGCTCGGGGCTAGCAGTTTGCAGTTCTTC. This encodes CASSPTLGASSLQFF.

This chain connects TRBV7-9 to TRBJ1-1, with a weak D call TRBD1 (5 bases). This CDR3 region has 17 residues. V was clipped by 6 bases and J by 3 bases, with 23 bases between them. The germline V gene encodes CDR1 SEHNR and CDR2 FQNEAQ (reference sequence). The DNA for the CDR3 is TGTGCCAGCAGACAGGACGTGGTCGAAGCCTCTGACACTGAAGCTTTCTTT. Translated: CASRQDVVEASDTEAFF.

The table lists this clonotype with many counts. The gene calls are TRBV7-3 and TRBJ2-3; D gene unclear. This CDR3 contains 15 residues. Per the germline V gene, CDR1 is SGHTA and CDR2 is FQGTGA. Trimming took 2 bases from V and 1 from J, leaving 10 bases between them. CDR3 in DNA: TGTGCCAGCAGCTTAGACAAATCCCGCACAGATACGCAGTATTTT. It encodes CASSLDKSRTDTQYF. Full variable domain (remainder filled in from reference TRBV7-3 and TRBJ2-3): GAGVSQTPSNKVTEKGKYVELRCDPISGHTALYWYRQSLGQGPEFLIYFQGTGAADDSGLPNDRFFAVRPEGSVSTLKIQRTERGDSAVYLCASSLDKSRTDTQYFGPGTRLTVL.

The rearrangement links TRBV9 to TRBJ1-1; D is unresolved. Deletions cut 0 bases from V and 0 bases from J, with 6 bases between. CDR3 length: 14 residues. Germline-derived CDR1 and CDR2 are SGDLS and YYNGEE. The CDR3 spells CASSVDLLNTEAFF. The CDR3 bases are TGTGCCAGCAGCGTAGACCTCCTGAACACTGAAGCTTTCTTT.

The chain carries TRBV11-2 and TRBJ1-2, with 7 bases fitting TRBD1. The CDR3 length is 17 residues. CDR1 is SGHAT and CDR2 is FQNNGV in the germline V gene. The trim removed 5 bases at V and 4 bases at J, leaving 16 bases unmatched. CDR3 DNA: TGTGCCAGCAGCCCAATCCCCCGGGACAGAGCCTCCTATGGCTACACCTTC. Translated: CASSPIPRDRASYGYTF. Looking up the rest from reference TRBV11-2 and TRBJ1-2 gives the full variable domain: EAGVAQSPRYKIIEKRQSVAFWCNPISGHATLYWYQQILGQGPKLLIQFQNNGVVDDSQLPKDRFSAERLKGVDSTLKIQPAKLEDSAVYLCASSPIPRDRASYGYTFGSGTRLTVV.

This sequence joins TRBV5-1 and TRBJ2-4; D call uncertain. The better agreement between TRBJ2-7 and the DNA end casts doubt on the J call. Germline V gene lookup returns CDR1 SGHRS and CDR2 YFSETQ. The CDR3 has 14 amino acids. CDR3 DNA sequence: TGCGCCAGCAGCTTGGCCCCCCCCTGCTACGAGCAGTACTTC. Encoded protein: CASSLAPPCYEQYF.